This T cell receptor (beta chain) was captured by sequencing in a study of cytomegalovirus exposure and HLA in healthy donors. PCR primers comprised 60 Vbeta and 13 Jbeta primers. Only in-frame clones appear in the TCRdb table, and some are missing; sequencing was by immunoSEQ multiplex PCR. Of 150,000 to 200,000 clones detected, about 80% appear once; the ten largest clones hold roughly 6%. CDR1 is MDHEN, CDR2 SYDVKM, per germline. Trimming took 7 bases from V and 6 from J; bases not matched to a gene: 11. This CDR3 spans 17 amino acids. As to this clone: Its antigen remains unknown.

Regarding the study as a whole: The CMV antigen specificity of three CMV-associated chains was confirmed through in vitro analysis. TCR beta sequences reportedly predicted the HLA-A and HLA-B alleles of most subjects accurately.

Material for sequencing was PBMCs. The rearrangement links TRBV28 to TRBJ2-1, with 14 bases that match TRBD2. The source is a man aged 35 to 55 in good health and CMV-seropositive. CDR3 region: CASTRLAGGPSANEQFF. CDR3 DNA: TGTGCCAGCACTCGACTAGCGGGAGGGCCTTCGGCCAATGAGCAGTTCTTC.